This T cell receptor (beta chain) was retrieved from a study of T-cell reconstitution after alpha-beta-depleted transplantation in children. Study results and caveats: By about two months after transplant, alpha-beta T cells reportedly arose from several hundred graft clones that had expanded. The origin of high day-60 TCRbeta diversity in some patients lay in surviving recipient T cells and thymic progenitors. One year post-transplant, T-cell counts and diversity were largely derived from T cells produced anew.

As for this clonotype: The target antigen is unknown.

Unique molecular identifiers were incorporated when the TCRbeta library was constructed. Using its own MiXCR run on the PCR reads, TCRdb lists one record per CDR3 protein. The sample includes some 200,000 distinct CDR3 sequences, 8.4% seen only once; the top ten take 35% to 45%. The CDR3 has 14 amino acids. Germline CDR1 reads ENHRY; CDR2 reads SYGVKD. The V segment lost 3 bases and the J segment 7 bases; nucleotides outside the gene matches: 6. V and J are TRBV10-3 and TRBJ1-5, with 7 nucleotides matching TRBD1. The source was PBMCs, mostly from graft donor cells, collected 360 days after TCRalphabeta/CD19-depleted stem cell transplant. This TCR came from a male patient under 10 years old who had a stem cell transplant for acute myeloid leukemia, so the T cells may come from the graft donor. CDR3 bases: TGTGCCATCAGTGATAGGGACAGCCTCCAGCCCCAGCATTTT. Protein: CAISDRDSLQPQHF.